The TCR beta chain described here comes from a study of T cell responses to AZD1222 COVID-19 vaccine. Study results and limitations: There were vaccine-associated CD4 TCRs across spike, dominant at 160-218 and 743-854. There were mostly white British donors and more females than males, and clonal diversity was possibly underestimated. Repertoires were collected only later (after the peak T cell response had occurred). Increased Spike-specific TCR breadth and depth were observed after two AZD1222 doses.

The length of the CDR3 is 13 residues. V shed 2 bases and J shed 4 bases, with 6 bases lying between them. Per germline, CDR1 SGHTA and CDR2 FQGNSA. This clone was seen a single time. Its antigen remains unknown. Sequenced by immunoSEQ multiplex PCR; TCRdb stores in-frame clones only, minus some. The table has around 270,000 clones, 94% seen once. The chain employs TRBV7-2 and TRBJ1-5, with D hard to call. The receptor comes from an adult who received the AZD1222 COVID-19 vaccine. The sequences come from peripheral blood, collected 28 days after the second AZD1222 dose. The CDR3 coding sequence is TGTGCCAGCAGCTTACAAGTGAATCAGCCCCAGCATTTT. Amino acids: CASSLQVNQPQHF.